The present TCR beta chain was sequenced within a study of shared clonotypes between healthy human individuals. Memory CD4+ cells were the fraction left after CD45RA+ naive selection. As concerns this clone: The antigen is undetermined.

Libraries were prepared by immunoSEQ multiplex PCR; TCRdb keeps only in-frame clonotypes and omits some of them. The table includes 1 million to 1.2 million clones, approximately 77% detected once. Germline V CDR1 and CDR2: SGHRS, YFSETQ. There are 14 residues in the CDR3. Trimming left V 10 bases short and J 2 bases short, with 16 bases between. Points from the study as a whole: In a handful of donors, around 5.5% of naive CD4 clonotypes appeared in common.

This sequence was found in a man in his late teens or twenties in good health. Some clones in this sample may be carry-over from other donors' samples. The chain recombines TRBV5-1 with TRBJ1-3; D unclear. The specimen was memory CD4+ T cells from PBMCs. Subset here: CD45RA-negative fraction. The CDR3 bases are TGCGCCGGGTTCCTCGGGAGGCCTGGAAACACCATATATTTT. This gives the protein CAGFLGRPGNTIYF.